The 6 T cell receptor beta chains reported below all come from one sample, sequenced in a study of T cell changes during pregnancy in multiple sclerosis. Profiled with immunoSEQ multiplex PCR; TCRdb holds only in-frame clones, not every one. The repertoire holds about 110,000 clones, with around 90% as singletons. The source was peripheral blood, collected after pregnancy. All receptors come from a female donor with multiple sclerosis, enrolled in a pregnancy study.

This chain links TRBV7-9 with TRBJ2-3, with TRBD2 identical over 14 bases. This CDR3 is built from 18 residues. The germline V gene has CDR1 SEHNR and CDR2 FQNEAQ (reference sequence). V was pared by 4 bases and J by 4 bases, with 10 bases of the junction left unmatched. The CDR3 sequence: CASSSGTSGGLGADTQYF. Written as DNA, the CDR3 is TGTGCCAGCAGCTCCGGGACTAGCGGGGGCCTCGGGGCAGATACGCAGTATTTT.

This chain connects TRBV7-8 to TRBJ2-5, with TRBD2 matching over 16 bases. Per germline, CDR1 SGHVS and CDR2 FQNEAQ. V was pared by 2 bases and J by 3 bases, with 6 bases of the junction left unmatched. This CDR3 spans 18 amino acids. The CDR3 reads CASSLRGLAGGPKETQYF. The CDR3 coding sequence is TGTGCCAGCAGCTTACGGGGACTAGCGGGAGGGCCAAAAGAGACCCAGTACTTC.

The J gene is TRBJ2-7, the V gene TRBV6-5; no reliable D call. V was clipped by 3 bases and J by 0 bases, with 9 bases between them. This CDR3 is 14 amino acids long. Germline CDR1 is MNHEY and CDR2 is SVGAGI. The DNA for the CDR3 is TGTGCCAGCAGTTATCGTCGCGACTCCTACGAGCAGTACTTC. Translation: CASSYRRDSYEQYF.

This chain joins TRBV6-1 and TRBJ1-5; the D gene is possibly TRBD1 (6 bases). The CDR3 consists of 16 residues. Between the trimmed V and J ends, which lost 2 bases and 4 bases, there was a span of 15 bases. Looked up from germline, CDR1 is MNHNS and CDR2 is SASEGT. This CDR3 reads CASSEKRGFGNQPQHF. CDR3 coding DNA: TGTGCCAGCAGTGAAAAAAGGGGGTTCGGGAATCAGCCCCAGCATTTT.

This clone has only one observation. The genes are TRBV5-1 and TRBJ1-2; D is ambiguous. The CDR3 spans 16 residues. With 0 bases removed from V and 1 base from J, the gap between germline ends came to 13 bases. In germline, CDR1 is SGHRS, CDR2 YFSETQ. CDR3 nucleotides: TGCGCCAGCAGCTTGGGCTCGGGAACAAATAACTATGGCTACACCTTC. Translated, it gives CASSLGSGTNNYGYTF.

The genes are TRBV7-3 and TRBJ2-7; TRBD2 matches 10 bases. CDR1 and CDR2 from the germline V gene are SGHTA and FQGTGA. The CDR3 loop spans 16 amino acids. V lost 3 bases, J lost 0 bases, and 5 bases stayed unmatched. DNA of the CDR3: TGTGCCAGCAGCTTTTATAGCGGGGGGAGCTCCTACGAGCAGTACTTC. Protein sequence: CASSFYSGGSSYEQYF. Complete variable domain (other parts from reference TRBV7-3 and TRBJ2-7): GAGVSQTPSNKVTEKGKYVELRCDPISGHTALYWYRQSLGQGPEFLIYFQGTGAADDSGLPNDRFFAVRPEGSVSTLKIQRTERGDSAVYLCASSFYSGGSSYEQYFGPGTRLTVT.